The 3 T cell receptor beta chains presented below share a single source sample, sequenced in a study of CD8 T cells in ankylosing spondylitis. No antigen has been assigned to these receptors. Overall study findings and caveats: Characteristic, it appeared, of ankylosing spondylitis blood was a TCR beta motif of seven or eight highly homologous variants.

Each CDR3 protein gets one entry after TCRdb re-called the 5' RACE reads with MiXCR. The sample yields 800,000 to 900,000 distinct CDR3 sequences, 12% seen once. Sequencing was carried out using blood, either unsorted or a sorted T cell fraction (not recorded which). The receptors were sampled from a male donor with ankylosing spondylitis.

The CDR3 nucleotides are TGTGCCACCAGCAGGGAAGATATCCGGGAGACCCAGTACTTC. This translates into CATSREDIRETQYF. The rearrangement uses TRBV15 and TRBJ2-5; D is unresolved. Trimming removed 3 bases from V and 5 bases from J, with 13 bases in between. Germline values: CDR1 LNHNV, CDR2 YYDKDF (reference sequence). The CDR3 spans 14 residues.

This clonotype was counted only a few times. The chain links TRBV7-8 to TRBJ2-1; D gene uncertain. Germline V CDR1 and CDR2: SGHVS, FQNEAQ. The CDR3 is made up of 16 amino acids. The V end was cut by 6 bases, the J end by 4 bases, with 19 bases between. The CDR3 sequence is CASRIVRASSYNEQFF. In nucleotides, the CDR3 is TGTGCCAGCAGAATAGTAAGGGCCTCAAGTTACAATGAGCAGTTCTTC. Based on the CDR3 plus reference TRBV7-8 and TRBJ2-1, the full variable domain is GAGVSQSPRYKVAKRGQDVALRCDPISGHVSLFWYQQALGQGPEFLTYFQNEAQLDKSGLPSDRFFAERPEGSVSTLKIQRTQQEDSAVYLCASRIVRASSYNEQFFGPGTRLTVL.

This clonotype was detected ten times or more. This CDR3 is CSGTGSDYGYTF. CDR3 nucleotide sequence: TGCAGCGGGACAGGGTCGGACTATGGCTACACCTTC. V is TRBV20-1 and J is TRBJ1-2; 9 bases are a match to TRBD1. Germline V CDR1 and CDR2: DFQATT, SNEGSKA (reference sequence). There are 12 residues in the CDR3.